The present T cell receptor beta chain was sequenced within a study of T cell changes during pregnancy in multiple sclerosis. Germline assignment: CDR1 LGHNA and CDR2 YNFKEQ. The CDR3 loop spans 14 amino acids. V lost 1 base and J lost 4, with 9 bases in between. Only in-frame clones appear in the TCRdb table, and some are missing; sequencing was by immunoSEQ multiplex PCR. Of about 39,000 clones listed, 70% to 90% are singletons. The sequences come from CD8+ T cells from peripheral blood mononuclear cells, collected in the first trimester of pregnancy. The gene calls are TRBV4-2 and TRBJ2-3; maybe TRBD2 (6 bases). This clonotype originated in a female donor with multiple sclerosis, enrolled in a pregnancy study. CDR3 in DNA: TGTGCCAGCAGCCAAGGGGCTAGCGCAGATACGCAGTATTTT. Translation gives CASSQGASADTQYF.